The present T cell receptor (beta chain) was sequenced within a study of shared clonotypes between healthy human individuals (dated by TCRdb to about 2020). About the full investigation: The cohort included three men and two women between 18 and 49 years of age. Per donor, leukapheresis produced somewhere between about 0.9 and 10 billion PBMCs. To increase sequencing depth and limit assay-specific biases, different laboratories used diverse techniques to prepare libraries and sequence TCR repertoires. The study deeply sequenced blood TCR repertoires of about 5 healthy adults to estimate repertoire size and the extent of clonotype sharing between individuals. For each donor, three plates each were used for CD4 naive and CD4 memory, two plates were used for CD8 naive, and one plate was used for CD8 memory. Broad study findings and their caveats: Rarefaction of sorted-subset datasets indicated incomplete sequencing despite the large sequencing depth. Pairwise subsampling indicated that sequencing depth was expected to affect the degree of clonotype sharing among donors. Only blood was sampled, and tissue TCR repertoires likely differ from those in blood. Sharing across four donors was observed for about 5% of naive CD4, under 4% of naive CD8, 2.3% of memory CD4, and about 0.38% of memory CD8 clonotypes. Compared with non-shared clonotypes, clonotypes shared by all four sorted-subset donors had higher generation probabilities. The small number of donors limited the genetic and exposure-history diversity represented. Naive subsets generally had larger estimated clonotype richness than memory subsets did.

V was cut back by 3 bases and J by 6 bases, leaving a gap of 15 bases between them. As encoded in the germline V gene (reference sequence), CDR1 is MNHEY while CDR2 is SMNVEV. The CDR3 measures 15 amino acids from cysteine to phenylalanine. The retained sequence is limited to the CDR3, 45 bases, with the frame set at the first base. As for this clone: The antigen it binds to is not known. Nothing much larger sits one base from this clone, and base qualities are not available.

TCR CDR3 regions were amplified from genomic DNA by multiplex PCR using the deep immunoSEQ assay. Extracted genomic DNA from each cell subset was spread evenly across all wells of several immunoSEQ 96-well plates, with each plate serving as a replicate. For sorted subsets, 200 to 250 ng of genomic DNA, equivalent to roughly 30,000 T cell genomes, went into each replicate PCR. The purified libraries were quantified using a Qubit 3.0 fluorometer, sized with a Bioanalyzer 2100, and then quantified again using the KAPA Library Quantification kit. A separate single-read 150-cycle Illumina NextSeq 550 flow cell was used to sequence each immunoSEQ 96-well plate. As for the original processing: Because only junctional sequences without quality scores were contained in the immunoSEQ output, filtering matching that applied to full-length reads could not be performed. To assign V/J genes and CDR3, sequences were annotated against IMGT germline references using PyIR, a Python wrapper for IgBLAST v1.9. Reads were filtered out if the reads had weak V/J assignments (E-value above 1e-6), no CDR3, stop codons, out-of-frame junctions, or ambiguous translated residues. V3J clonotypes were defined as sequences sharing the same inferred V gene, J gene, and CDR3 amino acid sequence. The percentage overlap between two repertoires was calculated by dividing the number of shared unique clonotypes by the size of the smaller repertoire. Three approaches were used to assess repertoire richness: RTK rarefaction, the Chao1 estimator, and Recon v2.1 estimates of unobserved clonotypes. For all TCRbeta clonotypes obtained by the gDNA method from a few donors, generation probabilities were computed with OLGA. TCRdb stores this immuneACCESS table with in-frame sequences only. Part of the clones is absent; in the studies checked, under half of the shortfall reflects unresolved V genes, and no reason is known for the rest. From that table come the V and J calls and clone size; the DNA was used to work out D and trimming. For this sample there are 2 million to 2.5 million clones; 85% to 95% appear just once. 0.37% of the sample lies in the top ten.

Donors were healthy HIV-negative adults with no recently reported acute infections or vaccinations. Every donor was a Caucasian adult residing in Nashville, Tennessee, USA. CD4+ T cells were enriched by magnetic negative selection, after which naive cells were positively selected on CD45RA and the negative fraction was taken as the memory subset. After blood collection by leukapheresis, PBMCs were isolated using Ficoll-Histopaque density gradient centrifugation and then cryopreserved in the vapor phase of liquid nitrogen. Analytical flow cytometry was used to check the purity and quantity of every magnetically sorted T cell population. Each sorted fraction had its genomic DNA isolated and then quantified by UV absorbance on a Nanodrop 2000c.

Recombination connected TRBV27 to TRBJ2-1; confidence is insufficient to name the D gene. Source material: naive CD4+ T cells from PBMCs. The cell subset or site label, as the study defines it: CD45RA+ positively selected. The origin of this receptor is a man younger than 35 in good health. Some clones in this sample may be carry-over from other donors' samples. The DNA sequence is given as TGTGCCAGCAGTTTGTTTCGAGTTGCCCGCAATGAGCAGTTCTTC. This sequence encodes CASSLFRVARNEQFF.